This TCR beta chain originates from a study of cytomegalovirus exposure and HLA in healthy donors. Regarding the study as a whole: A later analysis reportedly identified an Asian-associated ancestry cluster as carrying fewer N-insertions than the roughly 670-donor mean. TCR beta V- and J-gene trimming was later associated with a missense DCLRE1C variant.

Per the germline V gene, CDR1 is SGHTA and CDR2 is FQGNSA. The germline V and J ends were trimmed by 2 bases and 2 bases, with 7 bases remaining between them. The CDR3 has 13 residues. About this clone itself: Its cognate antigen is unknown.

Researchers ran the PCR with 60 Vbeta and 13 Jbeta primers. The protocol was immunoSEQ multiplex PCR, while the TCRdb copy is restricted to in-frame clones and leaves out a portion. This table holds about 190,000 clones, around four fifths found once. This sequence was found in a woman between 45 and 65 years old in good health and CMV-seropositive. Specimen: PBMCs. This chain joins TRBV7-2 and TRBJ2-7; no definite D call. The CDR3 DNA reads as TGTGCCAGCAGCTTACGCGACACCTACGAGCAGTACTTC. Its protein product is CASSLRDTYEQYF.